The 8 T cell receptor beta chains in this list originate from one sample, sequenced in a study of memory CD4+ T cells and cytomegalovirus serostatus. Libraries were prepared by immunoSEQ multiplex PCR; TCRdb keeps only in-frame clonotypes and omits some of them. The table shows approximately 60,000 clones, with 70% to 75% occurring only once. The sort gate was single viable CD3+CD4+CD8-CD45RO+ cells for memory CD4+ T cells. Sequenced input: memory CD4+ T cells from blood. The receptors were sampled from an adult in good health and CMV-seropositive.

This clone was seen only once. The J gene is TRBJ2-7, the V gene TRBV4-1; 12 positions agree with TRBD1. With V trimmed by 0 bases and J by 7 bases, 16 bases remained unmatched. The CDR3 length is 19 residues. Germline CDR1 and CDR2: MGHRA and YSYEKL. DNA for the CDR3: TGCGCCAGCAGCCAAGAAAGTGCGGTTTTGGGACAGGGGGCGGGGGAGCAGTACTTC. It is translated as CASSQESAVLGQGAGEQYF.

The V gene is TRBV30, the J gene TRBJ2-2; 8 nucleotides match TRBD2. Trimming cost V 0 bases and J 4 bases; bases outside gene matches: 7. Germline CDR1 and CDR2: GTSNPN and SVGIG (reference sequence). This CDR3 is 16 amino acids long. The CDR3 reads CAWSVRSSGSTGELFF. In nucleotides, the CDR3 is TGTGCCTGGAGTGTAAGGTCGAGCGGGAGCACCGGGGAGCTGTTTTTT.

This clone was detected once. This rearrangement joins TRBV7-9 to TRBJ1-3; 7 bases line up with TRBD1. Trimming cost V 3 bases and J 1 base; bases outside gene matches: 3. The CDR3 extends over 15 amino acids. The germline CDR1 and CDR2 sequences are SEHNR and FQNEAQ (reference sequence). For the CDR3, the DNA is TGTGCCAGCAGCTTTTCCAGGGGGTCTGGAAACACCATATATTTT. Translating it yields CASSFSRGSGNTIYF.

The chain recombines TRBV5-8 with TRBJ2-5, with D tentatively TRBD1 or TRBD2 (5 bases each). Germline CDR1 reads SGHTS; CDR2 reads YDEGEE. CDR3 length: 13 residues. The ends were cut back, 3 bases at V and 5 bases at J, with 11 bases in the middle. The CDR3 DNA follows: TGTGCCAGCAGCTGGGACCGAGGGGAGACCCAGTACTTC. It codes for CASSWDRGETQYF.

The V call is TRBV5-1, the J call TRBJ2-3; D might be TRBD1 (6 bases). The CDR3 totals 15 residues. Trimming left V 4 bases short and J 0 bases short, with 12 bases between. Germline CDR1 is SGHRS and CDR2 is YFSETQ. The CDR3 protein is CASSPLQGSTDTQYF. Here the CDR3 DNA reads TGCGCCAGCAGCCCCCTGCAGGGGAGCACAGATACGCAGTATTTT. Complete variable domain (other parts from reference TRBV5-1 and TRBJ2-3): KAGVTQTPRYLIKTRGQQVTLSCSPISGHRSVSWYQQTPGQGLQFLFEYFSETQRNKGNFPGRFSGRQFSNSRSEMNVSTLELGDSALYLCASSPLQGSTDTQYFGPGTRLTVL.

This chain joins TRBV7-2 and TRBJ2-5; D uncertain. CDR1 and CDR2 from the germline V gene are SGHTA and FQGNSA. CDR3 length: 12 amino acids. V was clipped by 0 bases and J by 3 bases, with 2 bases between them. The CDR3 nucleotides read TGTGCCAGCAGCTTAGCGGAAGAGACCCAGTACTTC. Its translation is CASSLAEETQYF.

In this sample, this clone turned up a few times. The J gene is TRBJ2-7, the V gene TRBV11-2; no reliable D call. V lost 5 bases and J lost 4, with 9 bases in between. Germline V gene sequence: CDR1 SGHAT, CDR2 FQNNGV. CDR3 length equals 12 residues. The CDR3 region is CASSAGGYEQYF. CDR3 sequence (DNA): TGTGCCAGCAGCGCCGGCGGTTACGAGCAGTACTTC.

The gene calls are TRBV28 and TRBJ1-5; no reliable D call. This CDR3 has 13 residues. With 5 bases removed from V and 9 bases from J, the gap between germline ends came to 14 bases. Germline lookup yields CDR1 MDHEN and CDR2 SYDVKM. Here the CDR3 DNA reads TGTGCCAGCAGTAGAACCTTGGGGAGGCCCCAGCATTTT. Translation: CASSRTLGRPQHF.